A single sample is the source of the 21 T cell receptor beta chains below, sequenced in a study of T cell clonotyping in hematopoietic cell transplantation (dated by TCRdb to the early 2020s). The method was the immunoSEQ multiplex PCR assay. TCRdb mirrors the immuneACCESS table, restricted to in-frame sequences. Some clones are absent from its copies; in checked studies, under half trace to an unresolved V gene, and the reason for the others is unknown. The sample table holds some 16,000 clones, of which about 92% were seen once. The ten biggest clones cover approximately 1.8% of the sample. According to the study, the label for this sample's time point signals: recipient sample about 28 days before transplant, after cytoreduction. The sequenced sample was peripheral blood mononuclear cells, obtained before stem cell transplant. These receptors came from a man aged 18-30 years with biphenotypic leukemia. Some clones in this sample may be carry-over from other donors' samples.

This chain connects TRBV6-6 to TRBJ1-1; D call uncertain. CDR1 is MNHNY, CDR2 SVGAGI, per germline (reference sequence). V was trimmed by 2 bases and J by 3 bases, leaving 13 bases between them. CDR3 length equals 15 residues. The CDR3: CASSYAKAGDTEAFF. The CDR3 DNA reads TGTGCCAGCAGTTACGCTAAGGCCGGGGACACTGAAGCTTTCTTT.

The CDR3 loop is CSVEVDSLRGGYTF. The CDR3 DNA reads as TGCAGCGTTGAAGTGGACAGCTTAAGGGGAGGCTACACCTTC. The gene calls are TRBV29-1 and TRBJ1-2; maybe TRBD1 (6 bases). Germline V gene lookup returns CDR1 SQVTM and CDR2 ANQGSEA. Trimming took off 1 base at V and 8 bases at J, with 17 bases between the two ends. The CDR3 covers 14 residues.

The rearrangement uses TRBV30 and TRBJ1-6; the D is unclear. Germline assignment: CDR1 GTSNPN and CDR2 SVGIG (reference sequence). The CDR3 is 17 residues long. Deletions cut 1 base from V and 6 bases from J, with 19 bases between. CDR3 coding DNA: TGTGCCTGGAGTGCAGTCCCCTCGGAGAGTTCTAATTCACCCCTCCACTTT. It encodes CAWSAVPSESSNSPLHF.

DNA for the CDR3: TGTGCCAGCAGCCCCACAGGGGCGGCCTACAATGAGCAGTTCTTC. Protein: CASSPTGAAYNEQFF. The chain joins TRBV7-2 to TRBJ2-1, with 7 bases aligning to TRBD1. The germline CDR1 and CDR2 sequences are SGHTA and FQGNSA. V lost 5 bases and J lost 2; bases outside the gene matches: 6. This CDR3 is built from 15 residues.

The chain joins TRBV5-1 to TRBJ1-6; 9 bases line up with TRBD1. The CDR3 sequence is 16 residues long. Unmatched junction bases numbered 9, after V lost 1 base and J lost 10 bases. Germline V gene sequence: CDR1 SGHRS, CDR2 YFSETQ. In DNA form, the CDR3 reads TGCGCCAGCAGCTTGAGGTCGGGACAGGGAAGATCACCCCTCCACTTT. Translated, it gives CASSLRSGQGRSPLHF.

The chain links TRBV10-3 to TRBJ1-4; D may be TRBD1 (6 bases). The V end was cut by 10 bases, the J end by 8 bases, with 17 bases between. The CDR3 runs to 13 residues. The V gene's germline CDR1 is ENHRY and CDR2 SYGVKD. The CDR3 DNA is TGTGCCACCAAGGGGGGGGCAGGGGAAAAACTGTTTTTT. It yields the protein CATKGGAGEKLFF.

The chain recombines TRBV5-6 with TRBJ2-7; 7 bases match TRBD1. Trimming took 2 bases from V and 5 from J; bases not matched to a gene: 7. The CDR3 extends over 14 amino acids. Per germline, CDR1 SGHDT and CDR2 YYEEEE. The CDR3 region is CASSFGRGHHEQYF. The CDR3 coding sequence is TGTGCCAGCAGCTTCGGAAGGGGGCACCACGAGCAGTACTTC.

The CDR3 sequence is CASSSLGQGSYEQYF. As DNA, the CDR3 is TGTGCCAGCAGTTCCCTCGGACAGGGATCCTACGAGCAGTACTTC. The chain couples TRBV28 to TRBJ2-7; TRBD1 matches at 8 bases. V shed 4 bases and J 1 base; nucleotides not matched to a gene: 6. This CDR3 contains 15 residues. Per germline, CDR1 MDHEN and CDR2 SYDVKM.

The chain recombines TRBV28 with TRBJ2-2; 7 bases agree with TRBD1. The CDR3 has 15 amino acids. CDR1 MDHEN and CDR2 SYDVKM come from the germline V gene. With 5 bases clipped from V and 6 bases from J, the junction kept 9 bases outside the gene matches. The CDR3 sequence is CASSARRQGAGELFF. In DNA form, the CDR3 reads TGTGCCAGCAGTGCAAGGAGACAGGGAGCCGGGGAGCTGTTTTTT.

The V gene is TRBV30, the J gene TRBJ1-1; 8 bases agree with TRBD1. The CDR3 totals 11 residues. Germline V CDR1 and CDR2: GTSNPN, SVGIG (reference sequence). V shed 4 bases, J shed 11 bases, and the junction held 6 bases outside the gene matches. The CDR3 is CAWMEDRAAFF. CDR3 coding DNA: TGTGCCTGGATGGAGGACAGGGCGGCTTTCTTT.

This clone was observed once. The CDR3 region is CASSLGAGVTDTQYF. The CDR3 coding sequence is TGTGCCAGCAGTTTAGGGGCGGGGGTCACAGATACGCAGTATTTT. V and J are TRBV28 and TRBJ2-3; 7 positions match TRBD2. This CDR3 has 15 amino acids. Germline values: CDR1 MDHEN, CDR2 SYDVKM. Trimming took 2 bases from V and 2 from J; bases not matched to a gene: 4.

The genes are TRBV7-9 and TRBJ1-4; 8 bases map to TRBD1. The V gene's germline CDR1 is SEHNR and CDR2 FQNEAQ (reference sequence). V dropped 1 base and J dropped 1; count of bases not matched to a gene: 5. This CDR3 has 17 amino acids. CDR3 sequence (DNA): TGTGCCAGCAGCTTAGAAGGACAGGGAATAACTAATGAAAAACTGTTTTTT. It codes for CASSLEGQGITNEKLFF.

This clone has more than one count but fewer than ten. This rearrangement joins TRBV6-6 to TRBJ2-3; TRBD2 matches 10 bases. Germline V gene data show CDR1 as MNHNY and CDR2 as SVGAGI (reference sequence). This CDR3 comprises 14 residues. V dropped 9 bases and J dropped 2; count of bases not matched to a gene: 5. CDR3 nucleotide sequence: TGTGCCAGTTCTAGCGGGGGAACCACAGATACGCAGTATTTT. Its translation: CASSSGGTTDTQYF.

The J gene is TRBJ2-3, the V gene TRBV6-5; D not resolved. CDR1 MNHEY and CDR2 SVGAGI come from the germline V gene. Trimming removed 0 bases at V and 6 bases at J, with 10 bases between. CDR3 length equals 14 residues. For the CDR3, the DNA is TGTGCCAGCAGTTACTCGCTAGGTTTGGATACGCAGTATTTT. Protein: CASSYSLGLDTQYF.

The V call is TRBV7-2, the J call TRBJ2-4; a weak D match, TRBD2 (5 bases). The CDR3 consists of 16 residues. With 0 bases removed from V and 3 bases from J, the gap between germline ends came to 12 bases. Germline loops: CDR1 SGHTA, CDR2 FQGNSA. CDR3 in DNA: TGTGCCAGCAGCTTAGCGGTTGAGGGCGGCAAAAACATTCAGTACTTC. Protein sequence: CASSLAVEGGKNIQYF. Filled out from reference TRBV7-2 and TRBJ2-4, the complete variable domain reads GAGVSQSPSNKVTEKGKDVELRCDPISGHTALYWYRQSLGQGLEFLIYFQGNSAPDKSGLPSDRFSAERTGGSVSTLTIQRTQQEDSAVYLCASSLAVEGGKNIQYFGAGTRLSVL.

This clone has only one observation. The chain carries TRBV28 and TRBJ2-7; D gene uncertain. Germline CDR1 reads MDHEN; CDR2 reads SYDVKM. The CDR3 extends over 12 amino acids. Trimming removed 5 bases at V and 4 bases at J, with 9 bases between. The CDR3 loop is CASSRTVYEQYF. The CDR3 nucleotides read TGTGCCAGCAGTCGGACGGTTTACGAGCAGTACTTC.

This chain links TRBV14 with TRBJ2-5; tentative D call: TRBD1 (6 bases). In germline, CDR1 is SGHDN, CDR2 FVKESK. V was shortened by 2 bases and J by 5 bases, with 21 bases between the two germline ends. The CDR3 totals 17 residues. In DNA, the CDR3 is TGTGCCAGCAGCCAAACACCCGTCTGGGGGCTTTTGGAGACCCAGTACTTC. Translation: CASSQTPVWGLLETQYF.

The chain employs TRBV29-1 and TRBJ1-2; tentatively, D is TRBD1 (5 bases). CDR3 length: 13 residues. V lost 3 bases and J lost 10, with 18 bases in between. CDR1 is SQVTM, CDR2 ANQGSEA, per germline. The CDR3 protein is CSVEVLLRGDYTF. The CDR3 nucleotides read TGCAGCGTTGAGGTACTCTTGCGGGGCGACTACACCTTC.

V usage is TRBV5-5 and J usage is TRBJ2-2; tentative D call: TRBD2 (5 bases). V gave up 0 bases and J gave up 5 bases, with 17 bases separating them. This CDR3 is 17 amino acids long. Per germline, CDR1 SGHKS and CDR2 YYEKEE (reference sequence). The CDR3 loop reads CASSLGDRTSLTGELFF. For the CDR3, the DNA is TGTGCCAGCAGCTTGGGGGATAGGACTTCCTTGACCGGGGAGCTGTTTTTT.

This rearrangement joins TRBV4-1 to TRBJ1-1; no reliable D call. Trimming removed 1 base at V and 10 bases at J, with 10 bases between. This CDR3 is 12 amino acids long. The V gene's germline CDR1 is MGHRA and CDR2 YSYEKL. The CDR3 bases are TGCGCCAGCAGCCAAGTAGGAGAGGCAGCTTTCTTT. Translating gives CASSQVGEAAFF.

The CDR3 region has the DNA TGTGCCAGCAGCTCCAACCCGGGACAGGACTATGGCTACACCTTC. Its protein is CASSSNPGQDYGYTF. This sequence joins TRBV7-2 and TRBJ1-2, with 8 bases that match TRBD1. This CDR3 has 15 amino acids. Germline CDR1 SGHTA, CDR2 FQGNSA. Trimming at V came to 4 bases and at J to 3 bases, leaving 7 bases not matched to a gene. The full variable domain, rest sourced from reference TRBV7-2 and TRBJ1-2, is GAGVSQSPSNKVTEKGKDVELRCDPISGHTALYWYRQSLGQGLEFLIYFQGNSAPDKSGLPSDRFSAERTGGSVSTLTIQRTQQEDSAVYLCASSSNPGQDYGYTFGSGTRLTVV.